The next 14 T cell receptor beta chains were all read from a single sample in a study of molecular identifiers for immune sequencing clone quantification. MiXCR was run by TCRdb on the PCR reads, yielding one entry per CDR3 protein. The table has around 460,000 distinct CDR3 sequences, around 23% seen once; the top ten hold roughly 0.79%. Sequenced material: naive CD8+ T cells from blood, with Jurkat cell RNA spiked in. As for subset: FACS-sorted CD8+CD4-CCR7+CD45RA+ naive T cells. These receptors were obtained from a human donor in good health. Some libraries in this study had Jurkat cell RNA spiked in.

The chain employs TRBV2 and TRBJ2-1; 11 bases align to TRBD2. Trimming removed 7 bases from V and 6 bases from J; junction bases left unmatched: 5. The germline CDR1 and CDR2 sequences are SNHLY and FYNNEI. The CDR3 spans 14 residues. CDR3 amino acids: CASIGGTSGNEQFF. Here the CDR3 DNA reads TGTGCCAGCATAGGAGGGACTAGCGGCAATGAGCAGTTCTTC.

This clonotype was seen a handful of times. The chain couples TRBV11-2 to TRBJ2-5; 9 bases agree with TRBD1. Germline V lookup: CDR1 SGHAT, CDR2 FQNNGV. V was pared by 5 bases and J by 5 bases, with 12 bases of the junction left unmatched. The CDR3 runs 16 residues. The CDR3 reads CASSPEGQGLGETQYF. The CDR3 nucleotides read TGTGCCAGCAGCCCCGAAGGACAGGGGCTTGGGGAGACCCAGTACTTC.

Concerning this clonotype: The germline gene is not matched at one end of the junction; a read error may be the cause. The V call is TRBV9, the J call TRBJ2-7; 7 bases fit TRBD1. Germline loops: CDR1 SGDLS, CDR2 YYNGEE. The CDR3 loop spans 13 amino acids. Written as DNA, the CDR3 is TGTGCCCGCAGCTCGCAGGGGGTCGAGGAGCAGTACTTC. As protein: CARSSQGVEEQYF.

A remark on this clonotype: Because the CDR3 is missing its conserved closing phenylalanine or tryptophan, this is likely a read error. It is unclear where the CDR3 begins or ends on the DNA, so no DNA is shown, and the CDR3 is as TCRdb lists it. The V and J genes are TRBV28 and TRBJ2-2; the tabulated D call, TRBD1, remains unverified against the DNA. CDR1 and CDR2 (germline): MDHEN, SYDVKM. The CDR3 length equals 14 residues, ends included. This CDR3 is CASSPRTGNGELLV.

This clonotype has a handful of counts. The chain has TRBV5-8 and TRBJ2-7, with D possibly matching TRBD1 (5 bases). V lost 0 bases, J lost 2 bases, and 18 bases lay in between. The CDR3 is made up of 17 amino acids. The germline gives CDR1 SGHTS, CDR2 YDEGEE. The CDR3 nucleotides read TGTGCCAGCAGCTTGGCCAGTGGTTTGGACATCGCCTACGAGCAGTACTTC. Protein: CASSLASGLDIAYEQYF.

This clonotype was recorded many times. V gene TRBV7-9 combines with J gene TRBJ1-3, with D unresolved. V shed 0 bases and J shed 0 bases, with 12 bases lying between them. Germline CDR1 SEHNR, CDR2 FQNEAQ (reference sequence). CDR3 length: 17 amino acids. The CDR3 here is CASSLAITDVSGNTIYF. DNA of the CDR3: TGTGCCAGCAGCTTAGCGATAACGGATGTCTCTGGAAACACCATATATTTT.

This clonotype has at least ten counts. The gene calls are TRBV7-9 and TRBJ2-5; D not certain. In germline, CDR1 is SEHNR, CDR2 FQNEAQ (reference sequence). The germline V and J ends were trimmed by 8 bases and 2 bases, with 15 bases remaining between them. This CDR3 comprises 14 residues. CDR3 sequence (DNA): TGTGCCAGCTCCCCTATAGGGCTTCAAGAGACCCAGTACTTC. It translates to CASSPIGLQETQYF.

Worth noting for this clonotype: A much larger clonotype is one base distant, so this may be a read error. The chain carries TRBV7-2 and TRBJ1-5; D gene unclear. CDR3 length: 13 residues. CDR1 is SGHTA, CDR2 FQGNSA, per germline. CDR3 nucleotides: TGTGCCGGCAGCTTCATCGCAGGTCAGCCCCAGCATTTT. Translation: CAGSFIAGQPQHF. The full variable domain, its missing parts supplied by reference TRBV7-2 and TRBJ1-5, is GAGVSQSPSNKVTEKGKDVELRCDPISGHTALYWYRQSLGQGLEFLIYFQGNSAPDKSGLPSDRFSAERTGGSVSTLTIQRTQQEDSAVYLCAGSFIAGQPQHFGDGTRLSIL.

The chain is built from TRBV9 and TRBJ1-3; D is unresolved. Germline assignment: CDR1 SGDLS and CDR2 YYNGEE. The ends were cut back, 4 bases at V and 0 bases at J, with 8 bases in the middle. The CDR3 runs to 14 residues. CDR3 DNA sequence: TGTGCCAGCAGCCTTTCCTACTCTGGAAACACCATATATTTT. This gives the protein CASSLSYSGNTIYF.

This clonotype was detected only a few times. The rearrangement links TRBV19 to TRBJ2-1; TRBD2 matches 9 bases. V lost 3 bases to trimming and J lost 9 bases; unmatched junction nucleotides: 9. Germline V CDR1 and CDR2: LNHDA, SQIVND (reference sequence). The CDR3 runs to 15 residues. The CDR3 here is CASSMEAGGPSEQFF. The CDR3 DNA sequence: TGTGCCAGTAGTATGGAGGCGGGAGGGCCGAGTGAGCAGTTCTTC.

The J gene is TRBJ2-3, the V gene TRBV9; TRBD2 aligns across 7 bases. J gave up 6 bases and V 4 bases, and 11 bases lay outside the gene matches. Germline V gene sequence: CDR1 SGDLS, CDR2 YYNGEE. This CDR3 spans 15 amino acids. The CDR3 reads CASSLSGNSGDTQYF. CDR3 bases: TGTGCCAGCAGCCTAAGCGGGAACTCGGGGGATACGCAGTATTTT.

This clonotype was counted only a few times. The V call is TRBV20-1, the J call TRBJ2-1, with D perhaps given as TRBD1 or TRBD2 (7 bases each). This CDR3 has 14 residues. Germline assignment: CDR1 DFQATT and CDR2 SNEGSKA (reference sequence). Trimming pared 2 bases from V and 9 bases from J, leaving 17 bases between. CDR3 amino acids: CSARHTAGQPEQFF. The CDR3 DNA sequence: TGCAGTGCTAGACACACAGCGGGACAGCCTGAGCAGTTCTTC.

The chain employs TRBV10-3 and TRBJ2-3; 14 bases fit TRBD2. With V trimmed by 5 bases and J by 0 bases, 4 bases remained unmatched. The CDR3 consists of 17 residues. Germline-derived CDR1 and CDR2 are ENHRY and SYGVKD. Written as DNA, the CDR3 is TGTGCCATCAGTTGGACTAGCGGGAGGCCTAGCACAGATACGCAGTATTTT. Protein: CAISWTSGRPSTDTQYF.

V gene TRBV28 combines with J gene TRBJ2-6; no firm D call. Germline V CDR1 and CDR2: MDHEN, SYDVKM. The CDR3 has 16 residues. Trimming shortened V by 3 bases and J by 0 bases, and 9 bases separated the two germline ends. CDR3 nucleotides: TGTGCCAGCAGTTTCCCCGCCCGCTCTGGGGCCAACGTCCTGACTTTC. This encodes CASSFPARSGANVLTF.